The rows below give T cell receptor beta chains drawn from one sample of a study of vaccination and CD4 T cells after COVID-19. TCRdb recomputed calls from the PCR reads with MiXCR, one row per CDR3 protein. The data contain nearly 20,000 distinct CDR3 sequences, about 80% of them seen just once; the ten biggest clones take up about 17%. No cognate antigen is known for these TCRs. Specimen: CD4+ T cells from blood, cultured in vitro, collected after SARS-CoV-2 vaccination. These receptors were obtained from a human donor who received a COVID-19 vaccine. CDR3s include the opening cysteine and the closing phenylalanine or tryptophan. A D gene is named only where the DNA matches it firmly. The size of a clone is reported for some rows only, either as once, few or many, or as a class for expanded clones.

CDR3aa | CDR3nt | j_gene | d_gene | v_gene | abundance
CSARVLGRGTEAFF | TGCAGTGCTAGAGTCCTTGGGAGGGGCACTGAAGCTTTCTTT | TRBJ1-1 | NA | TRBV20-1 | NA
CASSRGADTQYF | TGTGCCAGCAGTAGGGGTGCAGATACGCAGTATTTT | TRBJ2-3 | NA | TRBV6-1 | NA
CATSFRVGAVETQYF | TGTGCCACCAGTTTCAGGGTAGGGGCCGTCGAGACCCAGTACTTC | TRBJ2-5 | NA | TRBV24-1 | NA
CAWSHQDSYQETQYF | TGTGCCTGGAGTCACCAGGACTCGTACCAAGAGACCCAGTACTTC | TRBJ2-5 | NA | TRBV30 | NA
CASRADWSRTGGSSGNTIYF | TGTGCCAGCAGAGCGGATTGGAGTAGGACAGGGGGCTCCTCTGGAAACACCATATATTTT | TRBJ1-3 | TRBD1 | TRBV27 | NA
CASSFNTDGRETQYF | TGTGCCAGCAGCTTTAACACCGACGGTAGAGAGACCCAGTACTTC | TRBJ2-5 | NA | TRBV7-9 | NA
CASGFSGGNSPLHF | TGTGCTAGTGGTTTTTCGGGGGGTAATTCACCCCTCCACTTT | TRBJ1-6 | NA | TRBV12-5 | NA
CATSEPRGGALDTQYF | TGTGCCACCAGTGAACCTAGGGGCGGGGCTCTAGATACGCAGTATTTT | TRBJ2-3 | NA | TRBV24-1 | NA
CATSDPTGLNTGELFF | TGTGCCACCAGTGATCCGACAGGTCTGAACACCGGGGAGCTGTTTTTT | TRBJ2-2 | NA | TRBV24-1 | NA
CASQPFQETQYF | TGTGCCAGCCAGCCTTTCCAAGAGACCCAGTACTTC | TRBJ2-5 | NA | TRBV7-7 | NA
CSAPGQGTGELFF | TGCAGTGCACCGGGACAGGGAACCGGGGAGCTGTTTTTT | TRBJ2-2 | TRBD1 | TRBV20-1 | NA
CASSLDYLGGYTF | TGTGCCAGCAGCTTAGATTACCTTGGGGGCTACACCTTC | TRBJ1-2 | NA | TRBV7-2 | NA
CSARVAGYSYNEQFF | TGCAGTGCTAGAGTGGCCGGGTACAGCTACAATGAGCAGTTCTTC | TRBJ2-1 | NA | TRBV20-1 | NA
CAISGIQTGVGANVLTF | TGTGCCATCAGCGGTATCCAGACAGGGGTTGGGGCCAACGTCCTGACTTTC | TRBJ2-6 | TRBD1 | TRBV10-3 | NA
CASSAVANTEAFF | TGTGCCAGCAGCGCCGTGGCGAACACTGAAGCTTTCTTT | TRBJ1-1 | NA | TRBV7-6 | NA
CAISESPADNSPLHF | TGTGCCATCAGTGAGTCCCCGGCCGATAATTCACCCCTCCACTTT | TRBJ1-6 | NA | TRBV10-3 | NA
CATSRDLSGPTRVKNIQYF | TGTGCCACCAGCAGAGATTTGAGCGGGCCCACGCGAGTCAAAAACATTCAGTACTTC | TRBJ2-4 | NA | TRBV15 | NA
CASSPRTGGSNYGYTF | TGTGCCAGCAGCCCCCGGACAGGAGGTTCTAACTATGGCTACACCTTC | TRBJ1-2 | TRBD1 | TRBV7-2 | few
CATSDTGLATEAFF | TGTGCCACCAGTGATACCGGGTTGGCGACTGAAGCTTTCTTT | TRBJ1-1 | NA | TRBV24-1 | once
CASSSGTSGRTQYF | TGTGCCAGCAGTTCCGGGACTAGCGGTCGGACCCAGTACTTC | TRBJ2-5 | TRBD2 | TRBV2 | NA
CGGCRGTEKLFF | TGTGGGGGGTGCCGGGGGACAGAAAAACTGTTTTTT | TRBJ1-4 | NA | TRBV6-1 | NA
CASSPGRANSPLHF | TGTGCCAGCAGTCCCGGCAGGGCGAATTCACCCCTCCACTTT | TRBJ1-6 | NA | TRBV6-1 | NA
CATSRVRGGQYNSPLHF | TGTGCCACCAGCAGAGTCCGCGGGGGACAGTATAATTCACCCCTCCACTTT | TRBJ1-6 | TRBD1 | TRBV15 | few